Below are 23 T cell receptor beta chains sequenced from a single sample in a study of OX40 agonist ivuxolimab in advanced cancers. TCRdb's table, derived via immunoSEQ multiplex PCR, lists solely in-frame clones and lacks some. The repertoire includes about 110,000 clones, roughly 90% of them detected once, and about 0.67% sits in the top ten. The source material was CD4+ or CD8+ T cells sorted from blood, sampled in a trial of the OX40 agonist ivuxolimab. These receptors all stem from an adult with an advanced solid tumor such as melanoma, head and neck, liver or kidney cancer.

The V gene is TRBV25-1, the J gene TRBJ1-6, with 7 bases identical to TRBD1. Trimming at V came to 4 bases and at J to 5 bases, leaving 5 bases not matched to a gene. The CDR3 extends over 15 amino acids. Germline V gene lookup returns CDR1 MGHDK and CDR2 SYGVNS. CDR3 DNA: TGTGCCAGCAGTGCCGGACAGGAAAATAATTCACCCCTCCACTTT. Its translation is CASSAGQENNSPLHF. Supplemented by reference TRBV25-1 and TRBJ1-6, the full variable domain reads EADIYQTPRYLVIGTGKKITLECSQTMGHDKMYWYQQDPGMELHLIHYSYGVNSTEKGDLSSESTVSRIRTEHFPLTLESARPSHTSQYLCASSAGQENNSPLHFGNGTRLTVT.

This sequence joins TRBV5-4 and TRBJ2-5; D gene ambiguous. Germline V gene data show CDR1 as SGHNT and CDR2 as YYREEE (reference sequence). V lost 4 bases to trimming and J lost 2 bases, with 9 bases between them. The CDR3 runs to 13 residues. This CDR3 reads CASSRSSQETQYF. For the CDR3, the DNA is TGTGCCAGCAGCCGTAGCTCACAAGAGACCCAGTACTTC.

For this clone: This CDR3 fails to terminate in the conserved phenylalanine or tryptophan, so it likely reflects a read error. It is unclear where the CDR3 begins or ends on the DNA, so no DNA is shown, and the CDR3 is as TCRdb lists it. This chain joins TRBV5-3 and TRBJ2-6; the D call in the table, TRBD2, was not verified against the DNA. TRBV5-3 is labeled an ORF, and its function is uncertain. A total of 13 residues make up the CDR3, ends included. CDR3 in amino acids: CARSLEPGRLPPK.

This chain links TRBV30 with TRBJ1-2; D gene unclear. The germline gives CDR1 GTSNPN, CDR2 SVGIG (reference sequence). V lost 4 bases, J lost 4 bases, and 13 bases lay in between. The CDR3 runs 13 residues. The CDR3 DNA is TGTGCCTGGAACTACGGGGATACCTATGGCTACACCTTC. This encodes CAWNYGDTYGYTF.

This sequence joins TRBV15 and TRBJ2-2; D might be TRBD1 (5 bases). CDR1 is LNHNV, CDR2 YYDKDF, per germline (reference sequence). With 0 bases removed from V and 3 bases from J, the gap between germline ends came to 14 bases. This CDR3 contains 17 residues. As DNA, the CDR3 is TGTGCCACCAGCAGAGACCTTACAGGACCCTACACCGGGGAGCTGTTTTTT. Translation: CATSRDLTGPYTGELFF.

This clone has just a few counts. J is TRBJ2-2 and V is TRBV11-2; D is uncertain. Germline V lookup: CDR1 SGHAT, CDR2 FQNNGV. V lost 6 bases, J lost 6 bases, and 8 bases lay in between. The CDR3 consists of 12 residues. This CDR3 reads CASRRSAGELFF. CDR3 nucleotides: TGTGCCAGCAGAAGGTCGGCCGGGGAGCTGTTTTTT.

The chain has TRBV7-6 and TRBJ2-7; D unresolved. The V end lost 5 bases, the J end lost 3 bases, and 14 bases lay between the germline ends. From germline, CDR1 is SGHVS and CDR2 FNYEAQ. The CDR3 runs to 14 residues. The CDR3 DNA reads as TGTGCCAGCAGCCGAACGTCAATACTCTACGAGCAGTACTTC. This translates into CASSRTSILYEQYF.

The chain has TRBV6-5 and TRBJ2-3; D is possibly TRBD2 (7 bases). The CDR3 consists of 15 residues. The V and J ends lost 6 bases and 1 base respectively, with 14 bases between them. CDR1 and CDR2 from the germline V gene are MNHEY and SVGAGI. CDR3 in DNA: TGTGCCAGCAGGACCGGGGGGCGGCGCACAGATACGCAGTATTTT. It is translated as CASRTGGRRTDTQYF.

The chain recombines TRBV19 with TRBJ1-2; 7 bases are a match to TRBD1. CDR1 is LNHDA, CDR2 SQIVND, per germline (reference sequence). The J segment lost 5 bases and the V segment lost 3 bases, leaving 18 bases of the junction unmatched. There are 18 residues in the CDR3. The CDR3 DNA is TGTGCCAGTAGTATTGTTGGTATGGACAGGAATTATGTTTATGGCTACACCTTC. Translation: CASSIVGMDRNYVYGYTF.

This sequence joins TRBV7-2 and TRBJ1-3; 7 bases fit TRBD1. J gave up 0 bases and V 5 bases, and 7 bases lay outside the gene matches. This CDR3 spans 16 amino acids. Germline loops: CDR1 SGHTA, CDR2 FQGNSA. CDR3 nucleotide sequence: TGTGCCAGCAGCCGTTTGACAGGGAGCTCTGGAAACACCATATATTTT. Protein: CASSRLTGSSGNTIYF.

Only one count was recorded for this clone. The V and J genes are TRBV18 and TRBJ2-2, with D uncertain. The CDR3 sequence is 14 residues long. The germline V and J ends were trimmed by 8 bases and 6 bases, with 16 bases remaining between them. Germline V gene sequence: CDR1 KGHSH, CDR2 LQKENI. The CDR3 sequence: CASRTRSEPGELFF. The CDR3 coding sequence is TGTGCCAGCCGAACAAGGTCAGAGCCCGGGGAGCTGTTTTTT.

This clone was recorded only once. The chain is built from TRBV6-1 and TRBJ2-7, with unresolved D. This CDR3 contains 13 residues. V dropped 7 bases and J dropped 5 bases, with 15 bases sitting between them. Germline V gene sequence: CDR1 MNHNS, CDR2 SASEGT. CDR3 region: CASTRPSRNEQYF. DNA for the CDR3: TGTGCCAGCACTCGGCCGAGTAGAAACGAGCAGTACTTC.

The chain employs TRBV5-4 and TRBJ1-2; D is ambiguous. V was clipped by 0 bases and J by 1 base, with 4 bases between them. The germline V gene has CDR1 SGHNT and CDR2 YYREEE (reference sequence). The CDR3 contains 13 residues. The CDR3 here is CASSLDSNYGYTF. CDR3 nucleotide sequence: TGTGCCAGCAGCTTGGACAGTAACTATGGCTACACCTTC.

This rearrangement joins TRBV21-1 to TRBJ1-4. TRBV21-1 constitutes a pseudogene. This CDR3 has 16 residues. The CDR3 region is CASSTPPGTPEGKLFF. Here the CDR3 DNA reads TGTGCCAGCAGCACACCACCGGGGACCCCCGAGGGAAAACTGTTTTTT.

J is TRBJ2-1 and V is TRBV6-1; D may be TRBD2 (6 bases). Germline lookup yields CDR1 MNHNS and CDR2 SASEGT. V gave up 4 bases and J gave up 2 bases, with 24 bases separating them. This CDR3 is 19 amino acids long. CDR3 coding DNA: TGTGCCAGCAGTGTCGGTACAGCCTCCCGGGGAGGCGCCTACAATGAGCAGTTCTTC. Translating gives CASSVGTASRGGAYNEQFF.

The V gene is TRBV19, the J gene TRBJ1-5; D uncertain. The germline CDR1 and CDR2 sequences are LNHDA and SQIVND (reference sequence). V was pared by 4 bases and J by 4 bases, with 8 bases between. The CDR3 is 13 amino acids. The CDR3 sequence: CASSTAKNQPQHF. The DNA of the CDR3 is TGTGCCAGTAGTACCGCGAAAAATCAGCCCCAGCATTTT.

The chain employs TRBV12-5 and TRBJ2-2; D is unclear. Germline values: CDR1 LGHNT, CDR2 FRNRAP. The CDR3 totals 16 residues. V gave up 5 bases and J gave up 2 bases, with 15 bases separating them. The CDR3 bases are TGTGCTAGTGGTATAGGAATAACTTCTAACACCGGGGAGCTGTTTTTT. This translates into CASGIGITSNTGELFF.

This chain uses TRBV5-6 with TRBJ1-3, with 7 bases matching TRBD1. Unmatched junction bases numbered 5, after V lost 4 bases and J lost 4 bases. The CDR3 loop spans 14 amino acids. From germline, CDR1 is SGHDT and CDR2 YYEEEE. CDR3 nucleotides: TGTGCCAGCAGCCGGGACAGATGGGGAAACACCATATATTTT. It yields the protein CASSRDRWGNTIYF.

The CDR3: CASSISGNQETQYF. In DNA form, the CDR3 reads TGTGCCAGTAGTATATCGGGGAACCAAGAGACCCAGTACTTC. The rearrangement uses TRBV19 and TRBJ2-5; a weak D match, TRBD2 (5 bases). The CDR3 covers 14 residues. V was shortened by 2 bases and J by 0 bases, with 7 bases between the two germline ends. Germline CDR1 and CDR2: LNHDA and SQIVND (reference sequence).

This chain connects TRBV10-1 to TRBJ2-5, with 11 bases matching TRBD2. With V trimmed by 5 bases and J by 2 bases, 4 bases remained unmatched. Germline CDR1 is WNHNN and CDR2 is SYGVQD (reference sequence). This CDR3 is built from 15 residues. The CDR3 loop reads CASSFLAGGQETQYF. The CDR3 coding sequence is TGCGCCAGCAGTTTTCTAGCGGGGGGTCAAGAGACCCAGTACTTC.

The CDR3 nucleotides read TGCGCCAGCAGCCAAGAGTCGCAGGGGGCGCGGGAGCAGTACTTC. Protein product: CASSQESQGAREQYF. The chain combines TRBV4-1 with TRBJ2-7; 8 positions match TRBD1. The CDR3 covers 15 residues. Germline CDR1 is MGHRA and CDR2 is YSYEKL. V lost 0 bases and J lost 7; bases outside the gene matches: 8.

This chain uses TRBV6-1 with TRBJ2-7, with 9 bases matching TRBD2. V was clipped by 11 bases and J by 0 bases; unmatched bases: 8. The CDR3 loop spans 14 amino acids. Germline loops: CDR1 MNHNS, CDR2 SASEGT. The DNA of the CDR3 is TGTGCCGTATGGTCAGCGGGGGGCTCCTACGAGCAGTACTTC. Translated, it gives CAVWSAGGSYEQYF.

The chain is built from TRBV30 and TRBJ2-3; D is unclear. The CDR3 is 11 amino acids. Germline V gene data show CDR1 as GTSNPN and CDR2 as SVGIG (reference sequence). V was trimmed by 0 bases and J by 8 bases, leaving 6 bases between them. The DNA of the CDR3 is TGTGCCTGGAGTGTACTCGGTACGCAGTATTTT. Its translation is CAWSVLGTQYF.